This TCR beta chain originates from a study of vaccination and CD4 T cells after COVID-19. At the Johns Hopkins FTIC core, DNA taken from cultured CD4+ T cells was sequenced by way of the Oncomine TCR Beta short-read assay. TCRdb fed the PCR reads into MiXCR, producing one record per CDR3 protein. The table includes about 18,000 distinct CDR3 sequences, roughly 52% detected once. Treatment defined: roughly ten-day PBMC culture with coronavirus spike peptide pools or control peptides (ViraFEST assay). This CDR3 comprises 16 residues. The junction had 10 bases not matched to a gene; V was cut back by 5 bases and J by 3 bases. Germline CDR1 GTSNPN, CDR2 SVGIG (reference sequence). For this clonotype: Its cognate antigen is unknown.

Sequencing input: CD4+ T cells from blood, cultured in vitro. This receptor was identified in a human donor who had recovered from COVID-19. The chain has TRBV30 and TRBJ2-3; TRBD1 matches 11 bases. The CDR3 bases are TGTGCCTGGGGTAGGGGGACAGGGGGTGGGACAGATACGCAGTATTTT. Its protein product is CAWGRGTGGGTDTQYF. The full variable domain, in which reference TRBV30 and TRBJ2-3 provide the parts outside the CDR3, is SQTIHQWPATLVQPVGSPLSLECTVEGTSNPNLYWYRQAAGRGLQLLFYSVGIGQISSEVPQNLSASRPQDRQFILSSKKLLLSDSGFYLCAWGRGTGGGTDTQYFGPGTRLTVL.